These 18 T cell receptor beta chains share one sample of origin, sequenced in a study of T cell responses to AZD1222 COVID-19 vaccine. TCRdb's table, derived via immunoSEQ multiplex PCR, lists solely in-frame clones and lacks some. The repertoire holds 90,000 to 150,000 clones, with roughly 87% as singletons. The material was peripheral blood, obtained on day 0 of AZD1222 vaccination. These TCRs come from an adult in good health.

The rearrangement joins TRBV15 to TRBJ2-5; TRBD2 is a possible D gene (6 bases). The CDR3 consists of 16 residues. Trimming removed 0 bases from V and 1 base from J, with 12 bases in between. Germline lookup yields CDR1 LNHNV and CDR2 YYDKDF (reference sequence). Written as DNA, the CDR3 is TGTGCCACCAGCAGAGAAGGGTTGGGGGGCCAAGAGACCCAGTACTTC. Protein sequence: CATSREGLGGQETQYF.

The table lists this clone with a few counts. The chain couples TRBV28 to TRBJ1-1, with 8 bases identical to TRBD1. This CDR3 is built from 17 residues. V was clipped by 3 bases and J by 1 base; unmatched bases: 10. CDR1 is MDHEN, CDR2 SYDVKM, per germline. The CDR3 coding sequence is TGTGCCAGCAGTTTCCGCCTGACAGGGGAAGGGAACACTGAAGCTTTCTTT. Amino acid sequence: CASSFRLTGEGNTEAFF. The full variable domain, rest sourced from reference TRBV28 and TRBJ1-1, is DVKVTQSSRYLVKRTGEKVFLECVQDMDHENMFWYRQDPGLGLRLIYFSYDVKMKEKGDIPEGYSVSREKKERFSLILESASTNQTSMYLCASSFRLTGEGNTEAFFGQGTRLTVV.

The CDR3 DNA sequence: TGTGCCTGGAGTGTAGGAGGGGGGGCCGCTGAGCAGTTCTTC. It yields the protein CAWSVGGGAAEQFF. The gene calls are TRBV30 and TRBJ2-1; a possible D gene is TRBD2 (7 bases). The CDR3 has 14 amino acids. V was trimmed by 0 bases and J by 9 bases, leaving 15 bases between them. Germline assignment: CDR1 GTSNPN and CDR2 SVGIG (reference sequence). The complete variable domain, with remaining parts taken from reference TRBV30 and TRBJ2-1, reads SQTIHQWPATLVQPVGSPLSLECTVEGTSNPNLYWYRQAAGRGLQLLFYSVGIGQISSEVPQNLSASRPQDRQFILSSKKLLLSDSGFYLCAWSVGGGAAEQFFGPGTRLTVL.

The rearrangement uses TRBV7-8 and TRBJ2-3, with 9 positions matching TRBD2. Looked up from germline, CDR1 is SGHVS and CDR2 is FQNEAQ. This CDR3 has 19 residues. The J segment lost 3 bases and the V segment lost 1 base, leaving 14 bases of the junction unmatched. In DNA, the CDR3 is TGTGCCAGCAGCTTAGGAATAGCGGGGGATTATAGTTGGACAGATACGCAGTATTTT. Translated: CASSLGIAGDYSWTDTQYF.

The rearrangement joins TRBV28 to TRBJ1-6, with a possible D match to TRBD1 (6 bases). Germline-derived CDR1 and CDR2 are MDHEN and SYDVKM. V lost 2 bases and J lost 8, with 16 bases in between. The CDR3 is 16 residues long. The CDR3, as DNA: TGTGCCAGCAGTTTAGGGGGAAACAGGGTGGATTCACCCCTCCACTTT. This encodes CASSLGGNRVDSPLHF.

Written as DNA, the CDR3 is TGTGCCAGCAGCCAATCGGGGGGCGTAACAGATACGCAGTATTTT. Amino acids: CASSQSGGVTDTQYF. The chain combines TRBV7-3 with TRBJ2-3, with D tentatively TRBD2 (7 bases). V shed 5 bases and J shed 3 bases, with 15 bases lying between them. Germline CDR1 is SGHTA and CDR2 is FQGTGA. The CDR3 covers 15 residues.

The chain uses TRBV9 and TRBJ2-3; 8 bases fit TRBD2. Looked up from germline, CDR1 is SGDLS and CDR2 is YYNGEE. V lost 3 bases, J lost 0 bases, and 9 bases stayed unmatched. The CDR3 covers 17 residues. This CDR3 reads CASSAQGSGTSTDTQYF. The CDR3 bases are TGTGCCAGCAGCGCCCAGGGTAGCGGGACTAGCACAGATACGCAGTATTTT.

The chain carries TRBV11-3 and TRBJ1-1, with TRBD1 as a possible D gene (5 bases). The germline V gene has CDR1 SGHNT and CDR2 YENEEA. This CDR3 spans 16 amino acids. The ends were cut back, 1 base at V and 0 bases at J, with 12 bases in the middle. CDR3 DNA sequence: TGTGCCAGCAGCTTAGTCTCAACAGGCGTGAACACTGAAGCTTTCTTT. It codes for CASSLVSTGVNTEAFF.

This clone was observed once. The chain is built from TRBV5-1 and TRBJ2-6, with 7 nucleotides matching TRBD2. The V and J ends lost 2 bases and 2 bases, in that order; junction bases with no gene match: 4. CDR3 length: 16 amino acids. In germline, CDR1 is SGHRS, CDR2 YFSETQ. CDR3 sequence: CASSFGRGAGANVLTF. Written as DNA, the CDR3 is TGCGCCAGCAGCTTCGGACGGGGGGCTGGGGCCAACGTCCTGACTTTC.

The chain joins TRBV7-2 to TRBJ1-2; 7 positions agree with TRBD1. The V gene's germline CDR1 is SGHTA and CDR2 FQGNSA. J lost 4 bases, V lost 1 base, and 3 bases had no gene match. CDR3 size: 14 residues. DNA of the CDR3: TGTGCCAGCAGCTTAGATTACAGGGGCTATGGCTACACCTTC. As protein: CASSLDYRGYGYTF.

The gene calls are TRBV5-1 and TRBJ2-3; 8 bases fit TRBD2. Germline CDR1 and CDR2: SGHRS and YFSETQ. CDR3 length equals 15 residues. The trim removed 5 bases at V and 1 base at J, leaving 6 bases unmatched. This CDR3 is CASSPRGGGTDTQYF. Here the CDR3 DNA reads TGCGCCAGCAGTCCACGGGGGGGCGGCACAGATACGCAGTATTTT.

This chain joins TRBV11-2 and TRBJ1-3, with D tentatively TRBD1 (6 bases). V was clipped by 7 bases and J by 0 bases, with 19 bases between them. The CDR3 consists of 17 residues. CDR1 and CDR2 (germline): SGHAT, FQNNGV. This chain's CDR3 is CASTLSTGPSSGNTIYF. CDR3 bases: TGTGCCAGCACCCTGAGTACAGGGCCTAGCTCTGGAAACACCATATATTTT. The complete variable domain, with remaining parts taken from reference TRBV11-2 and TRBJ1-3, reads EAGVAQSPRYKIIEKRQSVAFWCNPISGHATLYWYQQILGQGPKLLIQFQNNGVVDDSQLPKDRFSAERLKGVDSTLKIQPAKLEDSAVYLCASTLSTGPSSGNTIYFGEGSWLTVV.

The gene calls are TRBV4-2 and TRBJ2-7; 8 bases fit TRBD2. CDR1 is LGHNA and CDR2 is YNFKEQ in the germline V gene. The CDR3 consists of 16 residues. V trimming: 1 base; J trimming: 6 bases; junction bases outside the gene matches: 11. Here the CDR3 DNA reads TGTGCCAGCAGCCAAGGGGTGGGTAGCGGGATCCCCGAGCAGTACTTC. Protein product: CASSQGVGSGIPEQYF.

This clone has only a few counts. The chain uses TRBV29-1 and TRBJ2-3; 14 bases map to TRBD2. The CDR3 is made up of 21 amino acids. Germline loops: CDR1 SQVTM, CDR2 ANQGSEA. J gave up 0 bases and V 2 bases, and 16 bases lay outside the gene matches. The CDR3 DNA follows: TGCAGCGTTGAAACTCTTACACCGACTAGCGGGAGGGGCTTTAGCACAGATACGCAGTATTTT. It specifies CSVETLTPTSGRGFSTDTQYF.

This clone was observed a handful of times. J is TRBJ2-7 and V is TRBV28; D not resolved. The CDR3 extends over 14 amino acids. Germline V CDR1 and CDR2: MDHEN, SYDVKM. V was shortened by 3 bases and J by 10 bases, with 19 bases between the two germline ends. The CDR3 coding sequence is TGTGCCAGCAGTTTTTCTGGCCCCCCCTATGCCCAGTACTTC. Translated, it gives CASSFSGPPYAQYF.

J is TRBJ2-5 and V is TRBV11-3; the D is unclear. Germline V gene sequence: CDR1 SGHNT, CDR2 YENEEA. V shed 5 bases and J shed 5 bases, with 9 bases lying between them. This CDR3 has 12 residues. In DNA, the CDR3 is TGTGCCAGCAGCCCCTCCCCCGAGACCCAGTACTTC. It specifies CASSPSPETQYF.

The V gene is TRBV28, the J gene TRBJ1-2; D is uncertain. V lost 6 bases and J 4 bases, leaving 3 bases between the germline ends. The CDR3 is made up of 10 amino acids. CDR1 and CDR2 (germline): MDHEN, SYDVKM. CDR3: CASRFYGYTF. In nucleotides, the CDR3 is TGTGCCAGCAGGTTCTATGGCTACACCTTC.

The V call is TRBV5-1, the J call TRBJ1-1; D not resolved. Germline CDR1 SGHRS, CDR2 YFSETQ. CDR3 length equals 14 residues. The ends were cut back, 0 bases at V and 5 bases at J, with 11 bases in the middle. CDR3 amino acids: CASSLAPVGTEAFF. Here the CDR3 DNA reads TGCGCCAGCAGCTTGGCCCCCGTGGGAACTGAAGCTTTCTTT.